This record looks at one T cell receptor (beta chain) sequence and its context. Its antigen is unidentified. A read error may produce the germline difference seen at one junction end. This record belongs to a study of CD8 T cell repertoires and HIV-1 epitope variants. The overall study: Each of Twenty-five Gag and Nef epitope peptides stimulated a separate culture. Control wells had CMV/EBV/flu peptides, negative Ebola AY9, or no peptide. 1M T cells were kept uncultured as a baseline.

Points from the study as a whole: Fewer than ten TCR beta clonotypes were antigen-specific, six apparently recognizing autologous or escape variants.

TCRdb's copy holds only in-frame clones and misses some; the assay was immunoSEQ multiplex PCR. The sample yields 6,000 to 8,000 clones, 60% to 70% seen once. The specimen was cultured CD8+ T cells derived from PBMCs. This TCR derives from a male donor with HIV.

Written as DNA, the CDR3 is TGTGCCAGCAGCGCGGGACTAGGTTCCTCCGAGCAGTACTTC. This sequence encodes CASSAGLGSSEQYF. The chain links TRBV5-6 to TRBJ2-7; 8 positions agree with TRBD2. CDR3 size: 14 residues. CDR1 SGHDT and CDR2 YYEEEE come from the germline V gene.